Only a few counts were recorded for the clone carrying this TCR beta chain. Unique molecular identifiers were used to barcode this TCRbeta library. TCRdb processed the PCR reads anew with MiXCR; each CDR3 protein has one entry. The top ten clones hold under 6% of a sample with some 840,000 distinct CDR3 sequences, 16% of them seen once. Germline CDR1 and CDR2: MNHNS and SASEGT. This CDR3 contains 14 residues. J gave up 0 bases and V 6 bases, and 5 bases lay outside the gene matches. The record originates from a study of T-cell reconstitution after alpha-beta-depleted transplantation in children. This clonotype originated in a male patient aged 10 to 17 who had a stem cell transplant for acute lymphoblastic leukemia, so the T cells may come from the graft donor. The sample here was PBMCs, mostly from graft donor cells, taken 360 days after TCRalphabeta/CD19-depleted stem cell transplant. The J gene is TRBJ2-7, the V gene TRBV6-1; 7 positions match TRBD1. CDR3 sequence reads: CASRRTGSSYEQYF. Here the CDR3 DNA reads TGTGCCAGCAGGAGGACAGGTAGCTCCTACGAGCAGTACTTC.